Below are 20 T cell receptor beta chains sequenced from a single sample in a study of T cells in Graves' hyperthyroidism and ophthalmopathy. Regions amplified from RNA transcripts were the TCR beta CDR3 regions. First-round RT-PCR with HTBI primers amplified the TCR CDR3 region. Using its own MiXCR run on the multiplex PCR reads, TCRdb lists one record per CDR3 protein. Counted here are approximately 600,000 distinct CDR3 sequences, about a fifth occurring once; the ten biggest clones make up roughly 30%. Sequenced sample: blood. These receptors came from a man younger than 40 with Graves' ophthalmopathy.

This clonotype was counted between two and nine times. The chain has TRBV9 and TRBJ2-5; no definite D call. The CDR3 is 17 amino acids. Trimming removed 0 bases at V and 3 bases at J, with 18 bases between. The germline CDR1 and CDR2 sequences are SGDLS and YYNGEE. CDR3 protein: CASSVGYGPRAEETQYF. The CDR3 DNA sequence: TGTGCCAGCAGCGTAGGATACGGCCCGAGAGCCGAAGAGACCCAGTACTTC.

This clonotype was recorded at least ten times. This chain uses TRBV28 with TRBJ1-2, with TRBD1 matching 7 bases. J gave up 4 bases and V 5 bases, and 7 bases lay outside the gene matches. Per germline, CDR1 MDHEN and CDR2 SYDVKM. The CDR3 extends over 14 amino acids. The CDR3 sequence: CASSPTGEGYGYTF. CDR3 bases: TGTGCCAGCAGTCCTACAGGGGAGGGCTATGGCTACACCTTC.

The table lists this clonotype with a few counts. The genes are TRBV20-1 and TRBJ1-5; TRBD1 matches 8 bases. This CDR3 has 13 amino acids. Germline assignment: CDR1 DFQATT and CDR2 SNEGSKA (reference sequence). The V segment lost 2 bases and the J segment 6 bases; nucleotides outside the gene matches: 3. In nucleotides, the CDR3 is TGCAGTGCTAGACGGGACAGGCTTCAGCCCCAGCATTTT. As protein: CSARRDRLQPQHF.

This clonotype was detected only a few times. The chain is built from TRBV15 and TRBJ2-1, with a weak D call TRBD2 (6 bases). V was pared by 0 bases and J by 0 bases, with 12 bases between. This CDR3 is built from 17 residues. Germline CDR1 reads LNHNV; CDR2 reads YYDKDF (reference sequence). CDR3 sequence reads: CATSRDSLGGSYNEQFF. In DNA form, the CDR3 reads TGTGCCACCAGCAGAGATTCCCTGGGGGGCTCCTACAATGAGCAGTTCTTC.

This clonotype was counted at least ten times. V is TRBV20-1 and J is TRBJ2-7, with D maybe TRBD2 (6 bases). Germline CDR1 and CDR2: DFQATT and SNEGSKA (reference sequence). The ends were cut back, 6 bases at V and 0 bases at J, with 15 bases in the middle. The CDR3 runs to 14 residues. CDR3 nucleotide sequence: TGCAGTGCCCTGGGGACTCGGGACTCCTACGAGCAGTACTTC. Its protein is CSALGTRDSYEQYF.

This clonotype was counted at least ten times. V usage is TRBV5-8 and J usage is TRBJ1-1; no reliable D call. Germline loops: CDR1 SGHTS, CDR2 YDEGEE. The CDR3 has 13 residues. V lost 0 bases and J 4 bases, leaving 7 bases between the germline ends. The DNA for the CDR3 is TGTGCCAGCAGCTTGGATCTGGGCACTGAAGCTTTCTTT. Protein: CASSLDLGTEAFF.

The CDR3: CAWRPEGLNYNEQFF. CDR3 nucleotides: TGTGCCTGGAGGCCAGAGGGACTCAACTACAATGAGCAGTTCTTC. The chain links TRBV30 to TRBJ2-1, with TRBD2 as a possible D gene (6 bases). The V gene's germline CDR1 is GTSNPN and CDR2 SVGIG (reference sequence). V was cut by 3 bases and J by 3 bases, with 15 bases left in between. The CDR3 sequence is 15 residues long.

At least ten counts were recorded for this clonotype. No DNA is shown, since the ends of the CDR3 on it are uncertain; the CDR3 is the one TCRdb lists. This chain links TRBV12-3 or TRBV12-4 with TRBJ2-7; the table's D gene call, TRBD1, was not cross checked with the DNA. The CDR3 region is 12 residues in length, termini included. CDR3: CASRLSGREQYF.

The chain employs TRBV30 and TRBJ1-2; D may be TRBD1 (5 bases). CDR1 and CDR2 from the germline V gene are GTSNPN and SVGIG (reference sequence). The CDR3 is 15 amino acids. V was cut by 0 bases and J by 5 bases, with 16 bases left in between. CDR3 nucleotide sequence: TGTGCCTGGAGTGTTGGGGGGATTGGTTCGTATGGCTACACCTTC. Its translation: CAWSVGGIGSYGYTF.

This chain joins TRBV4-1 and TRBJ2-5; 10 nucleotides align to TRBD2. CDR1 and CDR2 from the germline V gene are MGHRA and YSYEKL. The CDR3 contains 16 residues. V gave up 1 base and J gave up 1 base; unmatched junction bases: 3. CDR3 region: CASSQGTSGVQETQYF. The CDR3, as DNA: TGCGCCAGCAGCCAAGGGACTAGCGGAGTCCAAGAGACCCAGTACTTC.

This clonotype was observed many times. The CDR3 DNA is TGCGCCAGCAGCGCACCTAGCAGCAATGAGCAGTTCTTC. This translates into CASSAPSSNEQFF. The J gene is TRBJ2-1, the V gene TRBV5-1, with a possible D match to TRBD2 (5 bases). From germline, CDR1 is SGHRS and CDR2 YFSETQ. Trimming shortened V by 4 bases and J by 6 bases, and 11 bases separated the two germline ends. The CDR3 is 13 residues long.

V and J are TRBV18 and TRBJ2-2, with 10 bases identical to TRBD2. CDR3 size: 17 residues. J gave up 0 bases and V 2 bases, and 3 bases lay outside the gene matches. Germline V gene lookup returns CDR1 KGHSH and CDR2 LQKENI. This chain's CDR3 is CASSPASGSTNTGELFF. CDR3 in DNA: TGTGCCAGCTCACCAGCTAGCGGGAGTACGAACACCGGGGAGCTGTTTTTT.

The chain employs TRBV7-3 and TRBJ2-1; 9 bases fit TRBD1. The CDR3 loop spans 16 amino acids. Germline V gives CDR1 SGHTA, CDR2 FQGTGA. V lost 5 bases, J lost 7 bases, and 12 bases stayed unmatched. CDR3 sequence reads: CASSRSGTGPRNEQFF. CDR3 in DNA: TGTGCCAGCAGCCGATCCGGGACAGGGCCTCGAAATGAGCAGTTCTTC.

This clonotype was recorded at least ten times. V gene TRBV10-3 combines with J gene TRBJ1-1; D unresolved. Trimming took off 2 bases at V and 1 base at J, with 11 bases between the two ends. Germline loops: CDR1 ENHRY, CDR2 SYGVKD. The CDR3 has 15 residues. This CDR3 is CAISEPAAQNTEAFF. CDR3 in DNA: TGTGCCATCAGTGAGCCAGCCGCGCAGAACACTGAAGCTTTCTTT.

As concerns this clonotype: One junction end disagrees with the germline gene, perhaps due to a read error. CDR3 loop: CAGSLAVDYGYTF. DNA for the CDR3: TGTGCCGGCAGCTTAGCGGTCGACTATGGCTACACCTTC. The chain uses TRBV7-9 and TRBJ1-2; D gene ambiguous. This CDR3 region has 13 residues. In germline, CDR1 is SEHNR, CDR2 FQNEAQ (reference sequence).

Ten or more counts support this clonotype. J is TRBJ1-5 and V is TRBV27, with TRBD1 as a possible D gene (5 bases). Trimming took 2 bases from V and 0 from J, leaving 11 bases between them. Germline loops: CDR1 MNHEY, CDR2 SMNVEV (reference sequence). The CDR3 spans 16 residues. For the CDR3, the DNA is TGTGCCAGCAGTTTAGGGGGGGGAAGTAGCAATCAGCCCCAGCATTTT. Protein: CASSLGGGSSNQPQHF.

The gene calls are TRBV15 and TRBJ1-5; maybe TRBD1 (5 bases). Between the trimmed V and J ends, which lost 5 bases and 1 base, there was a span of 12 bases. Germline assignment: CDR1 LNHNV and CDR2 YYDKDF (reference sequence). The CDR3 is 15 residues long. The CDR3 DNA is TGTGCCACCAGCGACAGCGTCGACAGCAATCAGCCCCAGCATTTT. Protein product: CATSDSVDSNQPQHF.

This clonotype was observed at least ten times. The chain couples TRBV7-2 to TRBJ2-3; D ambiguous. This CDR3 region has 15 residues. The V gene lost 5 bases and the J gene lost 2 bases, with 14 bases spanning the gap. CDR1 is SGHTA and CDR2 is FQGNSA in the germline V gene. The CDR3 nucleotides are TGTGCCAGCAGCCGTCTAGGCGGAGTCACAGATACGCAGTATTTT. This translates into CASSRLGGVTDTQYF.

In this sample, this clonotype turned up many times. The V and J genes are TRBV6-1 and TRBJ1-2; D is ambiguous. With 8 bases removed from V and 4 bases from J, the gap between germline ends came to 14 bases. This CDR3 comprises 13 residues. Germline CDR1 is MNHNS and CDR2 is SASEGT. CDR3 DNA sequence: TGTGCCAGCTTTATGCTTGAGGGCTATGGCTACACCTTC. Encoded protein: CASFMLEGYGYTF.

This clonotype was found many times. The chain recombines TRBV30 with TRBJ1-2, with TRBD1 as a possible D gene (6 bases). This CDR3 comprises 13 residues. The germline CDR1 and CDR2 sequences are GTSNPN and SVGIG (reference sequence). V was clipped by 2 bases and J by 4 bases, with 11 bases between them. As DNA, the CDR3 is TGTGCCTGGAGTATTGGACAGTCCTATGGCTACACCTTC. As protein: CAWSIGQSYGYTF. The full variable domain, rest sourced from reference TRBV30 and TRBJ1-2, is SQTIHQWPATLVQPVGSPLSLECTVEGTSNPNLYWYRQAAGRGLQLLFYSVGIGQISSEVPQNLSASRPQDRQFILSSKKLLLSDSGFYLCAWSIGQSYGYTFGSGTRLTVV.